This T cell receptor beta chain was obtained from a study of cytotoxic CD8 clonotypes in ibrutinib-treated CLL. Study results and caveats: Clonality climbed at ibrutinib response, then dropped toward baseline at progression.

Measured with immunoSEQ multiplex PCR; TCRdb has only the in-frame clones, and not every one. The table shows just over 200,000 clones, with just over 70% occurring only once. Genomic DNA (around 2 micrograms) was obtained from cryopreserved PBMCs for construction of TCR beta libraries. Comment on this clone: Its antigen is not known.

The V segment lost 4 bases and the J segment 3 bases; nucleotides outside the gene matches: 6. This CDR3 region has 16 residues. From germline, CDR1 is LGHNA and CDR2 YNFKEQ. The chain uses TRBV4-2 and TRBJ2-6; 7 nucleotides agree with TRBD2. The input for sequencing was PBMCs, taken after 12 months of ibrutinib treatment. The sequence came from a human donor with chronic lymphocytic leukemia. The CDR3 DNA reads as TGTGCCAGCAGCCTGCTAAGCGGGGTTGGGGCCAACGTCCTGACTTTC. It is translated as CASSLLSGVGANVLTF.